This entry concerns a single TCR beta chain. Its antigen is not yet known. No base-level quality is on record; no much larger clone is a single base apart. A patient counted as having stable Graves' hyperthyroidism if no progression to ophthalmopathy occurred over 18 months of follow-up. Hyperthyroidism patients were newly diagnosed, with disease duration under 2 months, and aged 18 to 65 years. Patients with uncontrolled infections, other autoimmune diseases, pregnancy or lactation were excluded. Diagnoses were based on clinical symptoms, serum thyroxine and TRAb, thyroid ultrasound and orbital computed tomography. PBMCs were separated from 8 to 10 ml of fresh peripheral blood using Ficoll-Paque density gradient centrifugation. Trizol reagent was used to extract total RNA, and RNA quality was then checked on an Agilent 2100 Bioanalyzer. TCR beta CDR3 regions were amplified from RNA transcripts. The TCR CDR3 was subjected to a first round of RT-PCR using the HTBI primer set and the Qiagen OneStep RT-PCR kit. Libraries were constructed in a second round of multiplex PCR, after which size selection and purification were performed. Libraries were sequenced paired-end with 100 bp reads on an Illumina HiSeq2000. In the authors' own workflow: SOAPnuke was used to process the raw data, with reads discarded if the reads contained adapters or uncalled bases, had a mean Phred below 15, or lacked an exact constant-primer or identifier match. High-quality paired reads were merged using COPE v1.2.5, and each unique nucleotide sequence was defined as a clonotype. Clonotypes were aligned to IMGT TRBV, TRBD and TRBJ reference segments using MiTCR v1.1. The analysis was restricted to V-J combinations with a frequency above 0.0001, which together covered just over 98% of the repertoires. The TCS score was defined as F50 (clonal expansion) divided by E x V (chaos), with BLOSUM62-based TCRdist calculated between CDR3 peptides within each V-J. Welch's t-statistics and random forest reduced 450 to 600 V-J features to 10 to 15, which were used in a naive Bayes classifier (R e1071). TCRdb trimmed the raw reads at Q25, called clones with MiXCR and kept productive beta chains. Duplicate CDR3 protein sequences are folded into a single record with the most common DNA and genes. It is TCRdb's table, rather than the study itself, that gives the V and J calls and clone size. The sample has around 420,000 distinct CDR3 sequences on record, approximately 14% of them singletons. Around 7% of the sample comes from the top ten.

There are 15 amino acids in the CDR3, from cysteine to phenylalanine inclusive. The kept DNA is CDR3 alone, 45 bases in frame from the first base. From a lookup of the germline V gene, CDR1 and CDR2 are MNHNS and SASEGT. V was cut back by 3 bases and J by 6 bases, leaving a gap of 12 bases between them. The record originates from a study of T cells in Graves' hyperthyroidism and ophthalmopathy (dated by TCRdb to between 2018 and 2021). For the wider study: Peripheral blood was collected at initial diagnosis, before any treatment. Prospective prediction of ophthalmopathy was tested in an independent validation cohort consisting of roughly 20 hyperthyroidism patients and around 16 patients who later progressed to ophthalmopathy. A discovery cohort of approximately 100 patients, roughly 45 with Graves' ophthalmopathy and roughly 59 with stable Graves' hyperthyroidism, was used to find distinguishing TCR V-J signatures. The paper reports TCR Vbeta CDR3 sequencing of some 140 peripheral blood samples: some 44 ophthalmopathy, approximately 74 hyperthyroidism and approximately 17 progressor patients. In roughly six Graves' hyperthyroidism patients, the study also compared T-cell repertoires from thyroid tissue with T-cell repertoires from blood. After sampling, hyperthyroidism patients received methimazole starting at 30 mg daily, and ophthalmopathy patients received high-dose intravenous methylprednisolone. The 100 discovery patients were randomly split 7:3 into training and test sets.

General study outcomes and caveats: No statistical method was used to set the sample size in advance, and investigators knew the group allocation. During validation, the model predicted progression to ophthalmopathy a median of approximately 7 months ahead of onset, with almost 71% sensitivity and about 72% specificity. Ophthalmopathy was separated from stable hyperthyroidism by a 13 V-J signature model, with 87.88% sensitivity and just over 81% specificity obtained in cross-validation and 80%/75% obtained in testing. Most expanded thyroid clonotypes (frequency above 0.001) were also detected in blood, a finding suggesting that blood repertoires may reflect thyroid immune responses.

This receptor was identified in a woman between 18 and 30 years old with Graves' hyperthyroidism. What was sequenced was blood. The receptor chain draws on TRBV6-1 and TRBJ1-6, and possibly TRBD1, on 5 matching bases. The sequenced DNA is TGTGCCAGCAGTGACCTGGGGCAGAGTAATTCACCCCTCCACTTT. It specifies CASSDLGQSNSPLHF.